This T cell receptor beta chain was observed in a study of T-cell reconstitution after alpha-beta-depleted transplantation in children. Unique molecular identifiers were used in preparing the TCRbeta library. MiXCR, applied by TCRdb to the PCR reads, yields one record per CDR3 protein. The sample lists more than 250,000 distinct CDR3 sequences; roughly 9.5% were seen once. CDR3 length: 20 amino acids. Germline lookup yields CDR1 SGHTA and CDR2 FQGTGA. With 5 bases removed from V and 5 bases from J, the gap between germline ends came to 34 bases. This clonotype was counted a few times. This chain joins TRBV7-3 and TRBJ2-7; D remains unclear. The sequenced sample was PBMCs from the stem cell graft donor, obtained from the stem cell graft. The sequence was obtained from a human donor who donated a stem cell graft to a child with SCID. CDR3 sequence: CASSPYDPGHRATYGNEQYF. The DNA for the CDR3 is TGTGCCAGCAGCCCGTATGATCCCGGTCATAGGGCCACTTATGGGAACGAGCAGTACTTC.